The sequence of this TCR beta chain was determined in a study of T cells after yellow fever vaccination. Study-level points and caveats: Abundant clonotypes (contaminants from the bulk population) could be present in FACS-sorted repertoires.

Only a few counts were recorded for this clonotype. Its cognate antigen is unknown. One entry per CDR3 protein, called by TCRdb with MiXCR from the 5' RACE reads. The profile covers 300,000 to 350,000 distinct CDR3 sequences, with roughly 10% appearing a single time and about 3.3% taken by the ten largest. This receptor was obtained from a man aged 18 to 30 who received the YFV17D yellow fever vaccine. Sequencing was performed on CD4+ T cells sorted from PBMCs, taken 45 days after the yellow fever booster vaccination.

The CDR3 protein is CASTGDFNSPLHF. CDR3 nucleotides: TGTGCCAGCACGGGGGACTTTAATTCACCCCTCCACTTT. V usage is TRBV11-2 and J usage is TRBJ1-6, with D tentatively TRBD1 (5 bases). Trimming took 7 bases from V and 6 from J, leaving 10 bases between them. The germline V gene has CDR1 SGHAT and CDR2 FQNNGV. The CDR3 runs to 13 residues.